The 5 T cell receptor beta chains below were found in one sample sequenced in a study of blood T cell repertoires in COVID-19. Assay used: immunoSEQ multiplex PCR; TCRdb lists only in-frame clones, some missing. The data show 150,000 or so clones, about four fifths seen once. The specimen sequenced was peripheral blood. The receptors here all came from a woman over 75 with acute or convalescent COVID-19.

CDR3 nucleotides: TGTGCCAGCAGTCACCGCGGGGGGCTATGGTACTTC. This gives the protein CASSHRGGLWYF. The chain is built from TRBV7-9 and TRBJ2-4; 8 bases fit TRBD2. Germline V gene sequence: CDR1 SEHNR, CDR2 FQNEAQ (reference sequence). The CDR3 runs to 12 residues. Unmatched junction bases numbered 10, after V lost 6 bases and J lost 15 bases.

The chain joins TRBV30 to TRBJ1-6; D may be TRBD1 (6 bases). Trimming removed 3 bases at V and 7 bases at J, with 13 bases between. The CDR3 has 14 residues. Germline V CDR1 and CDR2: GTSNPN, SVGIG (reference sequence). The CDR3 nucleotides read TGTGCCTGGAGCGAAGGGGGTTTCAATTCACCCCTCCACTTT. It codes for CAWSEGGFNSPLHF. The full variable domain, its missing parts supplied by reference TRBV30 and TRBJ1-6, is SQTIHQWPATLVQPVGSPLSLECTVEGTSNPNLYWYRQAAGRGLQLLFYSVGIGQISSEVPQNLSASRPQDRQFILSSKKLLLSDSGFYLCAWSEGGFNSPLHFGNGTRLTVT.

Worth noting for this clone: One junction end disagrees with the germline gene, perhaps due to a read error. CDR3: CASSPGNDGYTF. In DNA form, the CDR3 reads TGTGCCAGCAGCCCCGGTAACGATGGCTACACCTTC. The chain recombines TRBV7-9 with TRBJ1-2; D not certain. This CDR3 is 12 amino acids long. Germline CDR1 and CDR2: SEHNR and FQNEAQ (reference sequence).

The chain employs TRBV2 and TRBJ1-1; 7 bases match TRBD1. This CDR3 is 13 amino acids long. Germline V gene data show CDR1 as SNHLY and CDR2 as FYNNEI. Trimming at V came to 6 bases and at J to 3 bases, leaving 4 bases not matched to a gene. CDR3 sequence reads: CASRDRADTEAFF. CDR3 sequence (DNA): TGTGCCAGCAGAGACAGGGCGGACACTGAAGCTTTCTTT.

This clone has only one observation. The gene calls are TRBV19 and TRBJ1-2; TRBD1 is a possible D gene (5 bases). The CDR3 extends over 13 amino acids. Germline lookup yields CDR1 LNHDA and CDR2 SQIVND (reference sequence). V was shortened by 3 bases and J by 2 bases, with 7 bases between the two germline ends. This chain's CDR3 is CASSMGQNYGYTF. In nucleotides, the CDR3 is TGTGCCAGTAGTATGGGGCAGAACTATGGCTACACCTTC.